The source of this TCR beta chain is a study of breast tumors, draining lymph nodes, adjacent tissues. Study-wide findings and caveats: Findings are consistent with lymph node origin and intratumoral expansion of most tumor T cells. Compared with lymph nodes, tumors were less diverse; compared with nontumor tissue, more. Tumor and nontumor repertoires were significantly more similar in luminal-like than in basal-like breast cancer. Tumor T cell lymph node origin was a supported hypothesis, not proven.

This clonotype came up many times. Its specificity is unknown. The V end was cut by 4 bases, the J end by 8 bases, with 3 bases between. This CDR3 contains 10 residues. TCRdb re-called the multiplex PCR reads with MiXCR, one entry per CDR3 protein. The sample has approximately 150,000 distinct CDR3 sequences; 33% are singletons. The lymph nodes were axillary draining lymph nodes from breast cancer patients. The sample comprised axillary lymph node tissue. This chain joins TRBV12-3 or TRBV12-4 and TRBJ2-1, with D uncertain. The TCR originated in a female donor with breast cancer. Some clones in this sample may be carry-over from other donors' samples. This chain's CDR3 is CASSWDEQFF. The CDR3 DNA follows: TGTGCCAGCAGTTGGGATGAGCAGTTCTTC.